The rows below give T cell receptor beta chains drawn from one sample of a study of cytomegalovirus exposure and HLA in healthy donors. TCRdb keeps only in-frame clones here, not all; method: immunoSEQ multiplex PCR. This sample has some 150,000 clones, with approximately 80% found just once. Specimen: PBMCs. The receptors stem from a man in his forties in good health and CMV-seronegative. Both conserved end residues are part of each CDR3. A D gene is named only where the DNA matches it firmly. Only some rows state a clone size, as once, few, many or a class for expanded clones.

D gene	clone size	V gene	J gene	CDR3 protein	CDR3 DNA
-	few	TRBV5-1	TRBJ2-6	CASSPWTASSGANVLTF	TGCGCCAGCAGCCCGTGGACAGCATCCTCTGGGGCCAACGTCCTGACTTTC
TRBD1	-	TRBV6-1	TRBJ2-3	CASSPGTDSDTQYF	TGTGCCAGCAGTCCCGGGACAGATTCAGATACGCAGTATTTT
TRBD1	once	TRBV7-6	TRBJ2-7	CASSPMTGDDEQYF	TGTGCCAGCAGCCCCATGACAGGGGATGACGAGCAGTACTTC
-	-	TRBV19	TRBJ2-1	CASSIAAGDEQFF	TGTGCCAGTAGTATAGCGGCGGGCGATGAGCAGTTCTTC
TRBD2	-	TRBV11-2	TRBJ2-7	CASSLAERGAYEQYF	TGTGCCAGCAGCTTAGCCGAGCGGGGGGCCTACGAGCAGTACTTC
TRBD1	-	TRBV6-5	TRBJ1-6	CASSPTGGNSPLHF	TGTGCCAGCAGTCCAACAGGGGGCAACTCACCCCTCCACTTT
TRBD1	-	TRBV14	TRBJ2-7	CASSQGTGKISYEQYF	TGTGCCAGCAGCCAGGGGACAGGGAAGATATCCTACGAGCAGTACTTC
-	few	TRBV30	TRBJ1-6	CAWSSRGSYNSPLHF	TGTGCCTGGAGTAGCAGGGGATCCTATAATTCACCCCTCCACTTT
-	once	TRBV5-1	TRBJ2-5	CASSFGETQYF	TGCGCCAGCAGCTTCGGAGAGACCCAGTACTTC
TRBD1	-	TRBV27	TRBJ2-7	CASSMGQPSSYEQYF	TGTGCCAGCAGTATGGGACAGCCTAGCTCCTACGAGCAGTACTTC
TRBD1	-	TRBV6-6	TRBJ1-2	CASSYLDRAYGYTF	TGTGCCAGCAGTTACTTAGACAGGGCCTATGGCTACACCTTC
-	-	TRBV9	TRBJ2-5	CASSATGEETQYF	TGTGCCAGCAGCGCGACAGGAGAAGAGACCCAGTACTTC
-	-	TRBV28	TRBJ2-1	CASSSLGGPLMEEQFF	TGTGCCAGCAGCTCTCTGGGGGGGCCCCTAATGGAGGAGCAGTTCTTC
-	-	TRBV7-2	TRBJ1-6	CASSPRAGSSHSPLHF	TGTGCCAGTTCTCCTCGGGCGGGTTCATCGCATTCACCCCTCCACTTT
-	-	TRBV19	TRBJ1-1	CASSIRGGTEAFF	TGTGCCAGTAGTATAAGAGGCGGTACTGAAGCTTTCTTT
-	few	TRBV9	TRBJ2-3	CASSAHGASGTDTQYF	TGTGCCAGCAGCGCCCATGGGGCTAGCGGCACAGATACGCAGTATTTT
-	-	TRBV21-1	TRBJ2-1	CASSKKAGGYNEQFF	TGTGCCAGCAGCAAAAAGGCGGGGGGATACAATGAGCAGTTCTTC
-	-	TRBV7-8	TRBJ2-1	CASSLGRGGTNEQFF	TGTGCCAGCAGCTTAGGCAGGGGCGGAACTAATGAGCAGTTCTTC
-	-	TRBV30	TRBJ2-1	CAWSVPGGSYNEQFF	TGTGCCTGGAGTGTACCAGGGGGGTCCTACAATGAGCAGTTCTTC
-	-	TRBV6-1	TRBJ2-7	CASGPTTGFSYEQYF	TGTGCCAGCGGGCCAACAACAGGCTTCTCCTACGAGCAGTACTTC
TRBD2	-	TRBV7-9	TRBJ2-1	CASSARGGAYNEQFF	TGTGCCAGCAGCGCGCGGGGGGGCGCCTACAATGAGCAGTTCTTC
TRBD1	-	TRBV7-6	TRBJ2-7	CASSMAGQGGGYEQYF	TGTGCCAGCAGCATGGCGGGACAGGGAGGGGGTTACGAGCAGTACTTC
-	-	TRBV5-4	TRBJ2-7	CASSLGQVPYEQYF	TGTGCCAGCAGCTTGGGGCAGGTTCCCTACGAGCAGTACTTC
TRBD1	-	TRBV4-1	TRBJ2-7	CASSQSGTGGPYEQYF	TGCGCCAGCAGCCAATCGGGGACAGGGGGCCCCTACGAGCAGTACTTC
TRBD2	-	TRBV5-1	TRBJ2-3	CASSAGTSLADTQYF	TGCGCCAGCAGCGCCGGGACTAGCCTTGCAGATACGCAGTATTTT
-	once	TRBV30	TRBJ1-1	CACVLSRGVGTEAFF	TGTGCCTGCGTACTCTCCCGGGGGGTTGGAACTGAAGCTTTCTTT
-	-	TRBV30	TRBJ1-4	CAWSATPPHTEPPRKLFF	TGTGCCTGGAGTGCCACCCCCCCACACACAGAGCCACCCAGAAAACTGTTTTTT
TRBD1	few	TRBV18	TRBJ2-6	CASSLGQGVSGANVLTF	TGTGCCAGCTCACTTGGACAGGGGGTGTCTGGGGCCAACGTCCTGACTTTC
TRBD1	-	TRBV14	TRBJ2-1	CASSQEGTGVSYYNEQFF	TGTGCCAGCAGCCAAGAGGGGACAGGGGTATCGTACTACAATGAGCAGTTCTTC
TRBD2	-	TRBV10-1	TRBJ2-7	CASRASGGRSYEQYF	TGCGCCAGCAGGGCTAGCGGGGGCCGTTCCTACGAGCAGTACTTC
TRBD1	-	TRBV5-1	TRBJ2-7	CASSLETGGKGYEQYF	TGCGCCAGCAGCTTAGAGACAGGGGGTAAAGGGTACGAGCAGTACTTC
TRBD1	-	TRBV19	TRBJ1-6	CASSTPGQVSPPLHF	TGTGCCAGTAGTACCCCGGGACAGGTTTCTCCACCCCTCCACTTT
TRBD2	-	TRBV7-8	TRBJ2-3	CASSFFTSGGVDTQYF	TGTGCCAGCAGCTTTTTCACTAGCGGGGGGGTAGATACGCAGTATTTT
-	-	TRBV25-1	TRBJ2-4	CASSEVRQPGGAKNIQYF	TGTGCCAGCAGTGAGGTTAGACAGCCAGGGGGGGCCAAAAACATTCAGTACTTC
TRBD2	few	TRBV9	TRBJ2-2	CASSIAGGQPGELFF	TGTGCCAGCAGCATAGCGGGGGGCCAGCCCGGGGAGCTGTTTTTT
TRBD2	-	TRBV2	TRBJ2-5	CASSHPIAGAKETQYF	TGTGCCAGCAGTCATCCTATAGCGGGGGCCAAAGAGACCCAGTACTTC
TRBD2	-	TRBV5-1	TRBJ2-3	CASSLGLAGVDTQYF	TGCGCCAGCAGCTTGGGACTAGCGGGGGTAGATACGCAGTATTTT
TRBD2	-	TRBV7-2	TRBJ2-5	CASSLKREGMGETQYF	TGTGCCAGCAGCTTAAAAAGGGAGGGGATGGGAGAGACCCAGTACTTC
TRBD1	-	TRBV9	TRBJ2-2	CASSVMGTGPTGELFF	TGTGCCAGCAGCGTAATGGGGACAGGTCCCACCGGGGAGCTGTTTTTT
-	-	TRBV7-9	TRBJ1-2	CASSLWQAGYTF	TGTGCCAGCAGCTTATGGCAGGCTGGCTACACCTTC
-	-	TRBV29-1	TRBJ1-4	CSVWRMGNEKLFF	TGCAGCGTTTGGAGGATGGGAAATGAAAAACTGTTTTTT
TRBD2	-	TRBV19	TRBJ2-1	CASRNLAGGANEQFF	TGTGCCAGTCGTAACCTAGCGGGGGGTGCCAATGAGCAGTTCTTC
-	few	TRBV19	TRBJ1-5	CASSIIEFSNQPQHF	TGTGCCAGTAGTATCATTGAGTTTAGCAATCAGCCCCAGCATTTT
-	-	TRBV19	TRBJ1-5	CASSILSEPQHF	TGTGCCAGTAGTATACTTTCTGAGCCCCAGCATTTT
TRBD1	-	TRBV6-1	TRBJ1-5	CASSETGVLGQPQHF	TGTGCCAGCAGTGAGACAGGGGTTTTGGGTCAGCCCCAGCATTTT
-	-	TRBV7-9	TRBJ1-5	CASSKGDQPQHF	TGTGCCAGCAGCAAGGGGGATCAGCCCCAGCATTTT
-	-	TRBV7-9	TRBJ2-7	CASSASGEQYF	TGTGCCAGCAGCGCATCAGGCGAGCAGTACTTC
-	-	TRBV19	TRBJ2-7	CASSIMDSSHEQYF	TGTGCCAGTAGTATAATGGACAGCTCGCACGAGCAGTACTTC
-	-	TRBV5-1	TRBJ2-2	CASSLGTPTGELFF	TGCGCCAGCAGCTTAGGGACTCCCACCGGGGAGCTGTTTTTT
TRBD1	-	TRBV7-8	TRBJ2-7	CASTRGQGAYEQYF	TGTGCCAGCACCAGAGGGCAGGGGGCCTACGAGCAGTACTTC
TRBD1	-	TRBV30	TRBJ2-6	CAWSAWGQGSGANVLTF	TGTGCCTGGAGTGCGTGGGGACAGGGTAGTGGGGCCAACGTCCTGACTTTC